These T cell receptor beta chains were read from a single sample in a study of blood T cells in healthy people across ages. TCRdb recomputed calls from the 5' RACE reads with MiXCR, one row per CDR3 protein. The sample has over 450,000 distinct CDR3 sequences, about 24% seen once. These data also featured in a second study, about T cells of mothers and their children.

The sample was blood. The origin of the receptors is a boy younger than 18 in good health. CDR3s include the opening cysteine and the closing phenylalanine or tryptophan. A D gene is named only where the DNA matches it firmly. Only part of the rows carry a size: once, few, many, or a class if the clone is expanded.

J gene | clone size | V gene | D gene | CDR3 protein | CDR3 DNA
TRBJ2-3 | NA | TRBV29-1 | NA | CSVGLLGGTDTQYF | TGCAGCGTTGGCCTGCTAGGTGGCACAGATACGCAGTATTTT
TRBJ2-5 | NA | TRBV20-1 | NA | CSARAVQETQYF | TGCAGTGCTAGAGCAGTCCAAGAGACCCAGTACTTC
TRBJ2-3 | NA | TRBV20-1 | TRBD2 | CSSGGASGRARTDTQYF | TGCAGTTCCGGCGGGGCTAGCGGGAGGGCCAGGACAGATACGCAGTATTTT
TRBJ2-3 | few | TRBV29-1 | NA | CSVEARKSTSTDTQYF | TGCAGCGTTGAAGCCCGAAAGTCGACTAGCACAGATACGCAGTATTTT
TRBJ2-2 | few | TRBV20-1 | NA | CSARNIWGSGELFF | TGCAGTGCTAGAAATATATGGGGGTCCGGGGAGCTGTTTTTT
TRBJ2-2 | many | TRBV4-1 | NA | CASSQDRATGELFF | TGCGCCAGCAGCCAAGATCGGGCTACCGGGGAGCTGTTTTTT
TRBJ2-7 | few | TRBV5-4 | NA | CASSLGTALTYEQYF | TGTGCCAGCAGCTTGGGGACGGCGCTCACCTACGAGCAGTACTTC
TRBJ2-1 | NA | TRBV4-3 | NA | CASSQDGGPGYNEQFF | TGCGCCAGCAGCCAAGATGGAGGTCCGGGATACAATGAGCAGTTCTTC
TRBJ2-7 | NA | TRBV20-1 | TRBD1 | CSASAAPTGLDEQYF | TGCAGTGCTAGTGCCGCCCCGACAGGGTTGGACGAGCAGTACTTC
TRBJ2-5 | NA | TRBV11-2 | NA | CASSLDPGLDQTQYF | TGTGCCAGCAGCTTAGATCCTGGGCTTGACCAGACCCAGTACTTC
TRBJ2-7 | NA | TRBV6-5 | NA | CASSYGRASSYEQYF | TGTGCCAGCAGTTACGGCAGGGCGAGCTCCTACGAGCAGTACTTC
TRBJ2-1 | few | TRBV7-8 | TRBD2 | CASSQSRRGDEQFF | TGTGCCAGCAGTCAAAGCCGTCGGGGGGATGAGCAGTTCTTC
TRBJ2-2 | few | TRBV20-1 | NA | CSARALGATGGLFF | TGCAGTGCTAGAGCCCTAGGGGCCACCGGGGGGCTGTTTTTT
TRBJ2-1 | NA | TRBV28 | TRBD2 | CASNSGVNEQFF | TGTGCCAGCAATAGCGGGGTTAATGAGCAGTTCTTC
TRBJ2-3 | NA | TRBV29-1 | NA | CTIPGTPQYF | TGCACCATACCAGGGACGCCGCAGTATTTT
TRBJ2-6 | NA | TRBV5-1 | NA | CASSSATELISGANVLTF | TGCGCCAGCAGCTCGGCGACAGAACTTATCTCTGGGGCCAACGTCCTGACTTTC
TRBJ2-4 | few | TRBV7-4 | NA | CASSFWGDVAKNIQYF | TGTGCCAGCAGCTTTTGGGGAGATGTAGCCAAAAACATTCAGTACTTC
TRBJ2-3 | many | TRBV29-1 | NA | CSVDPALADTQYF | TGCAGCGTTGACCCGGCGTTGGCAGATACGCAGTATTTT
TRBJ2-7 | few | TRBV7-2 | TRBD1 | CASSWPGQTIPYEQYF | TGTGCCAGCAGCTGGCCGGGACAGACAATTCCCTACGAGCAGTACTTC
TRBJ1-6 | few | TRBV12-3/TRBV12-4 | NA | CASRQGRASPLHF | TGTGCCAGCAGGCAGGGTCGAGCTTCACCCCTCCACTTT
TRBJ2-5 | many | TRBV6-6 | NA | CASSGQETQYF | TGTGCCAGCAGTGGGCAAGAGACCCAGTACTTC
TRBJ2-1 | NA | TRBV5-1 | NA | CASSLDQGTYNEQFF | TGCGCCAGCAGCTTGGACCAGGGGACCTACAATGAGCAGTTCTTC
TRBJ2-1 | NA | TRBV4-2 | NA | CASSQAKTVNEQFF | TGTGCCAGCAGCCAAGCAAAGACTGTTAATGAGCAGTTCTTC
TRBJ2-7 | NA | TRBV5-6 | NA | CASSFNERTAYEQYF | TGTGCCAGCAGCTTTAATGAGCGGACGGCCTACGAGCAGTACTTC
TRBJ2-7 | NA | TRBV28 | TRBD2 | CASRKLAGGTYEQYF | TGTGCCAGCAGAAAACTAGCGGGGGGGACTTACGAGCAGTACTTC
TRBJ2-7 | NA | TRBV6-5 | NA | CASSYPDGPYEQYF | TGTGCCAGCAGTTACCCGGACGGTCCCTACGAGCAGTACTTC
TRBJ2-5 | many | TRBV2 | NA | CASSVETQYF | TGTGCCAGCAGTGTGGAGACCCAGTACTTC
TRBJ2-1 | NA | TRBV7-9 | NA | CASSLAPVYEQFF | TGTGCCAGCAGCTTAGCACCGGTTTATGAGCAGTTCTTC
TRBJ1-2 | few | TRBV28 | NA | CASSFWGTGYTF | TGTGCCAGCAGTTTCTGGGGGACTGGCTACACCTTC
TRBJ1-4 | once | TRBV7-8 | TRBD1 | CASSPTGQENEKLFF | TGTGCCAGCAGCCCCACGGGACAGGAAAATGAAAAACTGTTTTTT
TRBJ1-2 | few | TRBV28 | TRBD1 | CASSSPRQGDYGYTF | TGTGCCAGCAGTTCCCCGCGACAGGGGGACTATGGCTACACCTTC
TRBJ2-1 | many | TRBV4-3 | NA | CASSQELALPHEQFF | TGCGCCAGCAGCCAAGAACTAGCTTTACCTCATGAGCAGTTCTTC
TRBJ1-5 | NA | TRBV7-8 | TRBD1 | CASSSDRLIWPQHF | TGTGCCAGCAGCTCGGACAGGTTAATATGGCCCCAGCATTTT
TRBJ1-4 | few | TRBV25-1 | NA | CASSSPGHGNEKLFF | TGTGCCAGCAGTTCACCGGGACACGGGAATGAAAAACTGTTTTTT
TRBJ2-7 | few | TRBV20-1 | TRBD1 | CSARNSETGGFSYEQYF | TGCAGTGCTAGAAATAGTGAGACAGGGGGATTTTCCTACGAGCAGTACTTC